The rows below give T cell receptor beta chains drawn from one sample of a study of neurological immune-mediated disorders. TCRdb re-called the 5' RACE reads through MiXCR, storing one row per CDR3 protein. The sample records fewer than 40,000 distinct CDR3 sequences, approximately 4.4% being singletons. Input material: PBMCs. The receptors come from a man younger than 35 in good health. The CDR3 runs from the conserved cysteine through the conserved F or W. The D gene is left open where the match is weak. Clone size is shown for a subset of rows, as once, few, many or a class of expanded clone.

d_call	v_call	j_call	clone_size	cdr3_aa	cdr3_nt
-	TRBV7-2	TRBJ1-1	many	CASSLVSGTEAFF	TGTGCCAGCAGCTTAGTCAGTGGCACTGAAGCTTTCTTT
TRBD1	TRBV20-1	TRBJ2-1	-	CSATGVKDNEQFF	TGCAGTGCAACAGGGGTGAAAGACAATGAGCAGTTCTTC
TRBD1	TRBV5-1	TRBJ1-6	many	CASSPGTGDSPLHF	TGCGCCAGCAGCCCAGGGACAGGCGATTCACCCCTCCACTTT
-	TRBV6-1	TRBJ2-1	many	CASSERGGEQFF	TGTGCCAGCAGTGAAAGGGGCGGCGAGCAGTTCTTC
-	TRBV6-6	TRBJ1-5	-	CASSLQDQTQHF	TGTGCCAGCAGTCTACAGGATCAGACCCAACATTTT
-	TRBV5-1	TRBJ1-2	many	CASSLALAASNYGYTF	TGCGCCAGCAGCTTGGCGTTGGCGGCCTCTAACTATGGCTACACCTTC
-	TRBV6-6	TRBJ2-5	many	CASTPDTFFIGETQYF	TGTGCCAGCACCCCAGACACTTTCTTCATCGGGGAGACCCAGTACTTC
-	TRBV11-2	TRBJ2-1	many	CASSLGGALRRAYNEQFF	TGTGCCAGCAGCTTGGGGGGGGCTCTCCGACGCGCCTACAATGAGCAGTTCTTC
TRBD1	TRBV10-3	TRBJ2-7	-	CAISEVGQGYEQYF	TGTGCCATCAGTGAAGTTGGACAGGGCTACGAGCAGTACTTC
-	TRBV20-1	TRBJ2-5	many	CSALTPQAKETQYF	TGCAGTGCCCTAACCCCACAGGCGAAAGAGACCCAGTACTTC
TRBD2	TRBV20-1	TRBJ2-5	many	CSARQLAGAKETQYF	TGCAGTGCAAGACAACTAGCGGGTGCCAAGGAGACCCAGTACTTC
TRBD1	TRBV19	TRBJ1-5	many	CASRTWDRYNQPQHF	TGTGCCAGTAGAACTTGGGACAGGTACAATCAGCCCCAGCATTTT
-	TRBV27	TRBJ2-3	few	CASSSSGLTQYF	TGTGCCAGCAGTTCATCGGGACTTACGCAGTATTTT
-	TRBV25-1	TRBJ1-2	many	CASRGEGYPNYGYTF	TGTGCCAGCAGGGGGGAAGGGTATCCTAACTATGGCTACACCTTC
TRBD1	TRBV5-1	TRBJ1-6	many	CASSHGTGMAPLHF	TGCGCCAGCAGCCACGGGACAGGGATGGCACCCCTCCACTTT
-	TRBV5-1	TRBJ2-4	many	CASSLDLPWSDKNIQYF	TGCGCCAGCAGCTTGGATCTGCCATGGTCGGACAAAAACATTCAGTACTTC